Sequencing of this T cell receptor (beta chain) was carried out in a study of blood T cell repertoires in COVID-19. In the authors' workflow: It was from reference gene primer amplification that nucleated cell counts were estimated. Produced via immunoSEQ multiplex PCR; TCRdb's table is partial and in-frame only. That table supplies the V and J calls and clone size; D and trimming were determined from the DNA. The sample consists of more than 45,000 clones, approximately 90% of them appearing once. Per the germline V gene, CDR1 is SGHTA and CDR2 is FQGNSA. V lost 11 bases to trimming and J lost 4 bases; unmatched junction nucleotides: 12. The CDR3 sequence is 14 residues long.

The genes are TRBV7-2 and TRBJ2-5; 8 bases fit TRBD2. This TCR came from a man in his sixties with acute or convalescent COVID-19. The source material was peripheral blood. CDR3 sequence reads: CASGLAGRSETQYF. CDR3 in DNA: TGTGCCTCCGGGCTAGCGGGTCGGTCAGAGACCCAGTACTTC. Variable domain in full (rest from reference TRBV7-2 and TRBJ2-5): GAGVSQSPSNKVTEKGKDVELRCDPISGHTALYWYRQSLGQGLEFLIYFQGNSAPDKSGLPSDRFSAERTGGSVSTLTIQRTQQEDSAVYLCASGLAGRSETQYFGPGTRLLVL.